This TCR beta chain stems from a study of T cell changes during pregnancy in multiple sclerosis. The repertoire was sequenced with immunoSEQ multiplex PCR; TCRdb's copy has only in-frame clones and lacks some. The table shows roughly 56,000 clones, with about 90% occurring only once. Per the germline V gene, CDR1 is SGHAT and CDR2 is FQNNGV. Trimming cost V 2 bases and J 2 bases, with 9 bases left between them. CDR3 length equals 14 residues. The TCR originated in a female donor in good health, enrolled as a control in a pregnancy study. V is TRBV11-2 and J is TRBJ1-1; D gene ambiguous. Sequences were derived from CD4+ T cells from peripheral blood mononuclear cells, sampled after pregnancy. This CDR3 reads CASSLHGSNTEAFF. CDR3 DNA sequence: TGTGCCAGCAGCTTACACGGTTCTAACACTGAAGCTTTCTTT.